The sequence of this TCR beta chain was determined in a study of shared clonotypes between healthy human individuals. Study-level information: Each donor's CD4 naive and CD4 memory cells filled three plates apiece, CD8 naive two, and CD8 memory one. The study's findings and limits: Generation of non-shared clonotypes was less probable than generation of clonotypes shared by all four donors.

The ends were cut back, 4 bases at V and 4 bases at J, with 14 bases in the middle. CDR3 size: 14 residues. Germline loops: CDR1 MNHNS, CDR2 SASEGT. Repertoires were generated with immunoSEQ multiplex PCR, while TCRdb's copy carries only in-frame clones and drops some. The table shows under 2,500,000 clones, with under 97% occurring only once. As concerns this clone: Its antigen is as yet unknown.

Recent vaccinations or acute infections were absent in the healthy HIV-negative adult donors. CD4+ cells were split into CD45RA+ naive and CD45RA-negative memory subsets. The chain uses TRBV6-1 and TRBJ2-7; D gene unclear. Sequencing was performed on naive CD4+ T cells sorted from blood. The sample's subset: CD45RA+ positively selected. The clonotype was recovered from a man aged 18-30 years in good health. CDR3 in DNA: TGTGCCAGCAGTGGGAAGGGAATGGAATACGAGCAGTACTTC. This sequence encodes CASSGKGMEYEQYF.